The 16 T cell receptor beta chains in this list originate from one sample, sequenced in a study of a mutant IDH1 vaccine in newly diagnosed glioma (dated by TCRdb to about 2021). The protocol used for the library was the immunoSEQ multiplex PCR assay. This is the immuneACCESS table as TCRdb keeps it, with only in-frame sequences that have V and J called. A part of the clones is gone; compared with another copy, unresolved V genes explain less than half, and the rest is unexplained. The table for this sample lists roughly 69,000 clones; around 84% of them were counted only once. The ten largest clones add up to roughly 2% of the sample. No antigen is known for these receptors. The time point label here, explained by the study, means: week 35, safety follow-up. A 20-mer mutant IDH1 peptide at 300 micrograms in Montanide made up each vaccine dose, which was injected subcutaneously together with topical imiquimod.

The sample was PBMCs, taken from a glioma patient whose treatment included an IDH1 peptide vaccine. Receptors were obtained from a man aged 25-40 years with glioma.

V and J are TRBV28 and TRBJ2-5; D remains ambiguous. Germline V CDR1 and CDR2: MDHEN, SYDVKM. This CDR3 region has 15 residues. V lost 3 bases to trimming and J lost 5 bases, with 16 bases between them. CDR3 sequence: CASSLATLKRETQYF. The CDR3 bases are TGTGCCAGCAGTTTGGCTACCTTAAAAAGGGAGACCCAGTACTTC.

This chain links TRBV5-1 with TRBJ2-3; the D gene is possibly TRBD1 (7 bases). V was cut by 4 bases and J by 4 bases, with 13 bases left in between. CDR3 length: 14 residues. CDR1 SGHRS and CDR2 YFSETQ come from the germline V gene. CDR3 sequence reads: CASSRGGGADTQYF. In nucleotides, the CDR3 is TGCGCCAGCAGCCGAGGAGGGGGCGCAGATACGCAGTATTTT.

The DNA of the CDR3 is TGTGCCACCAGCAAAGCGGACAGGGGTGGAGGCTACACCTTC. Its protein is CATSKADRGGGYTF. This chain links TRBV15 with TRBJ1-2; TRBD1 matches 9 bases. Germline V gene data show CDR1 as LNHNV and CDR2 as YYDKDF (reference sequence). J lost 8 bases, V lost 4 bases, and 8 bases had no gene match. The CDR3 has 14 amino acids. Based on the CDR3 plus reference TRBV15 and TRBJ1-2, the full variable domain is DAMVIQNPRYQVTQFGKPVTLSCSQTLNHNVMYWYQQKSSQAPKLLFHYYDKDFNNEADTPDNFQSRRPNTSFCFLDIRSPGLGDTAMYLCATSKADRGGGYTFGSGTRLTVV.

The V and J genes are TRBV7-8 and TRBJ2-7, with D hard to call. The CDR3 spans 13 residues. The germline gives CDR1 SGHVS, CDR2 FQNEAQ. Trimming took off 4 bases at V and 0 bases at J, with 7 bases between the two ends. The CDR3 spells CASSSTTSYEQYF. The CDR3 DNA reads as TGTGCCAGCAGCTCTACTACCTCCTACGAGCAGTACTTC.

The chain carries TRBV2 and TRBJ1-2; no firm D call. This CDR3 has 13 residues. Trimming left V 1 base short and J 6 bases short, with 9 bases between. The germline V gene encodes CDR1 SNHLY and CDR2 FYNNEI. CDR3: CASSEETMDGYTF. CDR3 coding DNA: TGTGCCAGCAGTGAAGAAACCATGGATGGCTACACCTTC.

The chain has TRBV14 and TRBJ2-1, with TRBD2 matching over 11 bases. V was clipped by 5 bases and J by 8 bases; unmatched bases: 8. From germline, CDR1 is SGHDN and CDR2 FVKESK. This CDR3 comprises 15 residues. In DNA form, the CDR3 reads TGTGCCAGCAGCATTTTAGCGGGGGGGCGAGATGAGCAGTTCTTC. It codes for CASSILAGGRDEQFF.

This clone is a singleton in its sample. The chain employs TRBV9 and TRBJ1-2; no firm D call. CDR1 SGDLS and CDR2 YYNGEE come from the germline V gene. Trimming pared 0 bases from V and 4 bases from J, leaving 19 bases between. The length of the CDR3 is 17 residues. CDR3 region: CASSVGGRPTRPYGYTF. The CDR3 region has the DNA TGTGCCAGCAGCGTAGGCGGGAGGCCCACTCGTCCCTATGGCTACACCTTC.

CDR3 protein: CASSIEQGTEAFF. The CDR3 nucleotides read TGTGCCAGTAGTATAGAACAGGGGACTGAAGCTTTCTTT. The rearrangement links TRBV19 to TRBJ1-1, with 7 bases that match TRBD1. The ends lost 0 bases at V and 5 bases at J; junction bases unmatched: 0. The CDR3 loop spans 13 amino acids. Germline V gives CDR1 LNHDA, CDR2 SQIVND (reference sequence).

This clone was seen more than once but under ten times. This rearrangement joins TRBV19 to TRBJ1-2; maybe TRBD1 (6 bases). The length of the CDR3 is 14 residues. The V end lost 10 bases, the J end lost 7 bases, and 22 bases lay between the germline ends. Germline lookup yields CDR1 LNHDA and CDR2 SQIVND (reference sequence). The CDR3: CATSASIWGAGYTF. The DNA of the CDR3 is TGTGCCACCTCGGCCAGTATCTGGGGGGCTGGCTACACCTTC.

The chain combines TRBV9 with TRBJ2-3; D ambiguous. V gave up 1 base and J gave up 7 bases, with 10 bases separating them. The CDR3 contains 13 residues. Germline-derived CDR1 and CDR2 are SGDLS and YYNGEE. The CDR3 nucleotides read TGTGCCAGCAGCGTATCAAGGGAAAATACGCAGTATTTT. Translated: CASSVSRENTQYF.

The CDR3 nucleotides read TGTGCCAGCAGCGCCGCGCCGTGGGGGAACACCATATATTTT. Encoded protein: CASSAAPWGNTIYF. The chain links TRBV13 to TRBJ1-3; perhaps TRBD1 as D (5 bases). The CDR3 totals 14 residues. Deletions cut 5 bases from V and 7 bases from J, with 15 bases between. CDR1 and CDR2 (germline): PRHDT, FYEKMQ (reference sequence).

The rearrangement links TRBV28 to TRBJ1-2, with D hard to call. Between the trimmed V and J ends, which lost 2 bases and 2 bases, there was a span of 6 bases. Per the germline V gene, CDR1 is MDHEN and CDR2 is SYDVKM. This CDR3 has 13 residues. The CDR3 coding sequence is TGTGCCAGCAGTTTAAATAAGAACTATGGCTACACCTTC. It encodes CASSLNKNYGYTF.

The chain joins TRBV10-3 to TRBJ2-1; tentatively, D is TRBD1 (6 bases). V dropped 4 bases and J dropped 7 bases, with 17 bases sitting between them. Per the germline V gene, CDR1 is ENHRY and CDR2 is SYGVKD. The CDR3 has 15 residues. The chain's CDR3 is CAISVSGTPFNEQFF. Here the CDR3 DNA reads TGTGCCATCAGTGTGTCCGGGACACCCTTTAATGAGCAGTTCTTC.

The chain links TRBV6-1 to TRBJ1-2; D not resolved. V was pared by 4 bases and J by 4 bases, with 13 bases between. CDR1 and CDR2 from the germline V gene are MNHNS and SASEGT. This CDR3 is 14 amino acids long. The CDR3 region has the DNA TGTGCCAGCAGTGCGAATAAGTCAGGCTATGGCTACACCTTC. Translating gives CASSANKSGYGYTF.

This chain joins TRBV6-5 and TRBJ2-3, with TRBD2 identical over 7 bases. Germline assignment: CDR1 MNHEY and CDR2 SVGAGI. The junction had 4 bases not matched to a gene; V was cut back by 5 bases and J by 5 bases. This CDR3 region has 13 residues. Written as DNA, the CDR3 is TGTGCCAGCAGTAAACGGGGGGTAGATACGCAGTATTTT. Protein: CASSKRGVDTQYF.

The chain is built from TRBV15 and TRBJ2-6; D unresolved. Germline CDR1 reads LNHNV; CDR2 reads YYDKDF (reference sequence). V lost 3 bases and J 0 bases, leaving 6 bases between the germline ends. This CDR3 comprises 15 residues. The CDR3 DNA sequence: TGTGCCACCAGCAGGGAATACTCTGGGGCCAACGTCCTGACTTTC. It is translated as CATSREYSGANVLTF.